Presented here are 20 T cell receptor beta chains from one specimen sequenced in a study of OX40 agonist ivuxolimab in advanced cancers. Library creation used the immunoSEQ multiplex PCR assay. Drawn from immuneACCESS, this table holds only the in-frame rearrangements with V and J called that TCRdb kept. Clones are partly lost; checked studies trace under half to an unresolved V gene and leave the rest unexplained. The table for this sample lists some 77,000 clones; around 88% of them were counted only once. Around 0.76% of the sample belongs to the ten largest clones. Here the sequenced sample was CD4+ or CD8+ T cells sorted from blood, taken in a trial of the OX40 agonist ivuxolimab. The source of these receptors is an adult with an advanced solid tumor such as melanoma, head and neck, liver or kidney cancer.

J is TRBJ2-4 and V is TRBV4-1; possible D gene TRBD1, 5 bases. CDR1 MGHRA and CDR2 YSYEKL come from the germline V gene. The CDR3 is 15 amino acids. Trimming removed 3 bases at V and 0 bases at J, with 9 bases between. Written as DNA, the CDR3 is TGCGCCAGCAGCCAGATACAGGAAGCCAAAAACATTCAGTACTTC. Encoded protein: CASSQIQEAKNIQYF.

This clone was counted once. The chain employs TRBV10-3 and TRBJ2-1; TRBD2 aligns across 12 bases. The CDR3 extends over 13 amino acids. The ends lost 8 bases at V and 5 bases at J; junction bases unmatched: 1. Germline assignment: CDR1 ENHRY and CDR2 SYGVKD. CDR3 nucleotide sequence: TGTGCCATCCGGACTAGCGGGGACAATGAGCAGTTCTTC. Amino acid sequence: CAIRTSGDNEQFF.

This clone was found once. The chain has TRBV7-9 and TRBJ2-7; TRBD2 agrees at 11 bases. The CDR3 is made up of 17 amino acids. Germline-derived CDR1 and CDR2 are SEHNR and FQNEAQ (reference sequence). Losses at the gene ends were 5 bases for V and 0 bases for J; bases not matched to a gene: 9. CDR3 amino acids: CASSQPGLAAYSYEQYF. The CDR3 region has the DNA TGTGCCAGCAGCCAGCCGGGACTAGCGGCCTACTCCTACGAGCAGTACTTC.

The gene calls are TRBV4-3 and TRBJ1-3; no clear D gene. Trimming pared 0 bases from V and 0 bases from J, leaving 12 bases between. The CDR3 contains 17 residues. CDR1 is LGHNA and CDR2 is YSLEER in the germline V gene. CDR3 residues: CASSQDVPSPSGNTIYF. The CDR3 DNA reads as TGCGCCAGCAGCCAAGATGTGCCGAGCCCCTCTGGAAACACCATATATTTT.

The V and J genes are TRBV10-3 and TRBJ2-3; a possible D gene is TRBD1 (6 bases). The V end lost 6 bases, the J end lost 0 bases, and 10 bases lay between the germline ends. The CDR3 covers 14 residues. Germline CDR1 reads ENHRY; CDR2 reads SYGVKD. The DNA for the CDR3 is TGTGCCATCAGCGGGACACCTAGCACAGATACGCAGTATTTT. Protein sequence: CAISGTPSTDTQYF.

This chain uses TRBV7-7 with TRBJ2-5, with 7 positions matching TRBD2. V was pared by 2 bases and J by 3 bases, with 3 bases of the junction left unmatched. This CDR3 has 14 residues. Germline values: CDR1 SSHAT, CDR2 FNYEAQ (reference sequence). CDR3 coding DNA: TGTGCCAGCAGCTTAAGTGGGGGGGAAGAGACCCAGTACTTC. Translation: CASSLSGGEETQYF.

The chain is built from TRBV30 and TRBJ2-5, with D hard to call. The DNA end favors TRBJ2-7, so the J call may be wrong. CDR1 and CDR2 (germline): GTSNPN, SVGIG (reference sequence). The CDR3 has 12 residues. CDR3 in amino acids: CAWSSSSYEQYF. The CDR3 nucleotides read TGTGCCTGGAGCTCGAGCTCCTACGAGCAGTACTTC.

Details on this clone: Other DNA sequences in the sample encode the same CDR3. This chain joins TRBV19 and TRBJ2-7; 9 bases fit TRBD1. Trimming at V came to 8 bases and at J to 3 bases, leaving 2 bases not matched to a gene. The germline CDR1 and CDR2 sequences are LNHDA and SQIVND (reference sequence). The CDR3 contains 12 residues. The CDR3 is CASGQGIYEQYF. The CDR3 nucleotides read TGTGCCAGTGGACAGGGGATCTACGAGCAGTACTTC.

The V call is TRBV7-2, the J call TRBJ2-7; the D is unclear. This CDR3 has 14 amino acids. CDR1 is SGHTA, CDR2 FQGNSA, per germline. Deletions cut 0 bases from V and 6 bases from J, with 12 bases between. The chain's CDR3 is CASSLAGKLREQYF. Here the CDR3 DNA reads TGTGCCAGCAGCTTAGCAGGGAAATTACGCGAGCAGTACTTC.

V is TRBV5-1 and J is TRBJ1-1; 7 positions match TRBD1. CDR1 and CDR2 from the germline V gene are SGHRS and YFSETQ. J lost 1 base, V lost 6 bases, and 6 bases had no gene match. This CDR3 has 14 amino acids. CDR3 DNA sequence: TGCGCCAGCAAACAGGGGACAGCGAACACTGAAGCTTTCTTT. Translation gives CASKQGTANTEAFF. Looking up the rest from reference TRBV5-1 and TRBJ1-1 gives the full variable domain: KAGVTQTPRYLIKTRGQQVTLSCSPISGHRSVSWYQQTPGQGLQFLFEYFSETQRNKGNFPGRFSGRQFSNSRSEMNVSTLELGDSALYLCASKQGTANTEAFFGQGTRLTVV.

The chain couples TRBV19 to TRBJ2-2; D unresolved. CDR3 length: 11 amino acids. CDR1 and CDR2 (germline): LNHDA, SQIVND (reference sequence). V lost 5 bases, J lost 9 bases, and 7 bases lay in between. CDR3 loop: CASSRRRELFF. The CDR3 coding sequence is TGTGCCAGTAGTCGAAGGCGGGAGCTGTTTTTT.

This clone was recorded a few times. The chain carries TRBV19 and TRBJ2-3; no clear D. V lost 7 bases and J lost 2, with 10 bases in between. The CDR3 runs 13 residues. Per germline, CDR1 LNHDA and CDR2 SQIVND (reference sequence). CDR3 bases: TGTGCCAGTAACCCGGCGGACACAGATACGCAGTATTTT. This translates into CASNPADTDTQYF.

This chain connects TRBV19 to TRBJ1-2; 7 nucleotides agree with TRBD1. Trimming at V came to 7 bases and at J to 0 bases, leaving 8 bases not matched to a gene. This CDR3 is built from 15 residues. Germline loops: CDR1 LNHDA, CDR2 SQIVND (reference sequence). The CDR3 coding sequence is TGTGCCAGTACCCGGGACAGCCGATCTAACTATGGCTACACCTTC. Translation gives CASTRDSRSNYGYTF. Full variable domain (missing parts from reference TRBV19 and TRBJ1-2): DGGITQSPKYLFRKEGQNVTLSCEQNLNHDAMYWYRQDPGQGLRLIYYSQIVNDFQKGDIAEGYSVSREKKESFPLTVTSAQKNPTAFYLCASTRDSRSNYGYTFGSGTRLTVV.

The chain uses TRBV19 and TRBJ1-2; D remains ambiguous. V lost 3 bases, J lost 4 bases, and 12 bases lay in between. The germline V gene encodes CDR1 LNHDA and CDR2 SQIVND (reference sequence). The CDR3 has 14 residues. The CDR3 coding sequence is TGTGCCAGTAGTATCGGACTTGGAAGCTATGGCTACACCTTC. This translates into CASSIGLGSYGYTF. The full variable domain, with the rest looked up from reference TRBV19 and TRBJ1-2, is DGGITQSPKYLFRKEGQNVTLSCEQNLNHDAMYWYRQDPGQGLRLIYYSQIVNDFQKGDIAEGYSVSREKKESFPLTVTSAQKNPTAFYLCASSIGLGSYGYTFGSGTRLTVV.

This clone was seen once. This chain uses TRBV30 with TRBJ1-3; D ambiguous. V lost 4 bases, J lost 0 bases, and 7 bases lay in between. The germline gives CDR1 GTSNPN, CDR2 SVGIG (reference sequence). The CDR3 is 13 amino acids. The CDR3 DNA is TGTGCCTGGAAGGTAATCTCTGGAAACACCATATATTTT. This sequence encodes CAWKVISGNTIYF.

The J gene is TRBJ2-5, the V gene TRBV20-1; D call uncertain. The CDR3 covers 11 residues. The germline V gene encodes CDR1 DFQATT and CDR2 SNEGSKA (reference sequence). V dropped 4 bases and J dropped 4 bases, with 7 bases sitting between them. CDR3 amino acids: CSAMVGETQYF. CDR3 bases: TGCAGTGCTATGGTTGGAGAGACCCAGTACTTC.

The chain carries TRBV7-2 and TRBJ1-3; D unresolved. The V end was cut by 4 bases, the J end by 0 bases, with 7 bases between. The germline V gene has CDR1 SGHTA and CDR2 FQGNSA. This CDR3 region has 14 residues. For the CDR3, the DNA is TGTGCCAGCAGCTCGGGAATCTCTGGAAACACCATATATTTT. This encodes CASSSGISGNTIYF.

The V gene is TRBV6-5, the J gene TRBJ1-5; possibly TRBD1 for D (6 bases). The CDR3 is made up of 13 amino acids. Germline V gene data show CDR1 as MNHEY and CDR2 as SVGAGI. The ends were cut back, 5 bases at V and 6 bases at J, with 11 bases in the middle. CDR3 loop: CASSQGGTQPQHF. As DNA, the CDR3 is TGTGCCAGCAGTCAAGGGGGGACTCAGCCCCAGCATTTT.

This clone was observed a handful of times. The V call is TRBV11-1, the J call TRBJ2-7, with 8 bases lining up with TRBD1. This CDR3 region has 13 residues. Germline trimming cut 5 bases from V and 7 bases from J; bases unmatched to any gene: 7. Germline CDR1 and CDR2: SGHAT and FQDESV (reference sequence). CDR3 sequence reads: CASSTDRVREQYF. The CDR3 DNA reads TGTGCCAGCAGCACGGACAGGGTTCGGGAGCAGTACTTC.

The gene calls are TRBV7-2 and TRBJ2-3, with 9 bases matching TRBD2. Germline values: CDR1 SGHTA, CDR2 FQGNSA. V lost 3 bases and J lost 12; bases outside the gene matches: 1. CDR3 length: 11 residues. The CDR3 protein is CASSLTSGQYF. The CDR3 nucleotides read TGTGCCAGCAGCTTGACTAGCGGCCAGTATTTT.